This TCR beta chain stems from a study of T cell responses to AZD1222 COVID-19 vaccine. This CDR3 is 13 amino acids long. V was pared by 5 bases and J by 3 bases, with 10 bases between. Germline V gene sequence: CDR1 SGHVS, CDR2 FNYEAQ. Data came from immunoSEQ multiplex PCR; TCRdb stores just in-frame clones and leaves some out. The sample consists of about 120,000 clones, roughly 89% of them appearing once. Study conclusions and caveats: Just a handful of AZD1222 recipients tested seropositive at baseline.

Remarks on this clone: Its antigen is not known.

The sequencing used peripheral blood, collected on day 0 of AZD1222 vaccination. This chain joins TRBV7-6 and TRBJ1-1; D is undetermined. This clonotype was obtained from an adult in good health. The CDR3 spells CASSQPFDTEAFF. The DNA of the CDR3 is TGTGCCAGCAGCCAACCTTTCGACACTGAAGCTTTCTTT.